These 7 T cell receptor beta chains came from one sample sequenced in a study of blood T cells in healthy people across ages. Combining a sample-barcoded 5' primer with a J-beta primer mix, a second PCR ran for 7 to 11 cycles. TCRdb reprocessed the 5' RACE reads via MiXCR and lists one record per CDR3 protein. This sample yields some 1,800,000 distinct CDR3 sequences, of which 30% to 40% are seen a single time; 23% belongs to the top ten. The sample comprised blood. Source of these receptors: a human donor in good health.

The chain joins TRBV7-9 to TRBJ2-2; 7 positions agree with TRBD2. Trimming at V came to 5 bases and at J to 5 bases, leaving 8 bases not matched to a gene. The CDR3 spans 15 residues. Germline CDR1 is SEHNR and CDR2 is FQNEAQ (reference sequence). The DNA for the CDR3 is TGTGCCAGCAGCCCGGGGGGACGGGGAACCGGGGAGCTGTTTTTT. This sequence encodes CASSPGGRGTGELFF.

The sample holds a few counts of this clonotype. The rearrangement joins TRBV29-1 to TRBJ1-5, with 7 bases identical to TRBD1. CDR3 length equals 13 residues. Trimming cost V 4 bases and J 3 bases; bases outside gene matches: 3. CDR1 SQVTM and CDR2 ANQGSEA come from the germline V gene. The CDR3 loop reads CSVGQGFNQPQHF. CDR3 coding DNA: TGCAGCGTTGGACAGGGATTCAATCAGCCCCAGCATTTT.

CDR3 in DNA: TGTGCCAGCAGTCCCGAGGAAGTAGCGTTGGATACGCAGTATTTT. The encoded protein is CASSPEEVALDTQYF. The chain recombines TRBV27 with TRBJ2-3, with a tentative D call TRBD2 (5 bases). The V and J ends lost 5 bases and 6 bases respectively, with 18 bases between them. The CDR3 extends over 15 amino acids. Germline CDR1 is MNHEY and CDR2 is SMNVEV (reference sequence).

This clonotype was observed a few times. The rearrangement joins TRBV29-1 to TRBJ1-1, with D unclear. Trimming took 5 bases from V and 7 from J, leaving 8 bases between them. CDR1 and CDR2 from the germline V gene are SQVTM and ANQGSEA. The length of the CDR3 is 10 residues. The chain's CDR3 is CSVYRVEAFF. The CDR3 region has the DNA TGCAGCGTTTATAGGGTTGAAGCTTTCTTT.

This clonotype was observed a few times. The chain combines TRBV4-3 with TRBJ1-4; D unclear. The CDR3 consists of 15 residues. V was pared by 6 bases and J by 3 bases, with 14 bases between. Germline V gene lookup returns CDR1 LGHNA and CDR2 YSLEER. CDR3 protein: CASSRLIAANEKLFF. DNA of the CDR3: TGCGCCAGCAGTCGTCTTATTGCTGCTAATGAAAAACTGTTTTTT.

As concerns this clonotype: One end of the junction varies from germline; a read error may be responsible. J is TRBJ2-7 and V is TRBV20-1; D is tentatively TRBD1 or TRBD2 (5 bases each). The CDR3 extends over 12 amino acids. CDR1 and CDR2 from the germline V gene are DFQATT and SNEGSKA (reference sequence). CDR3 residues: CGARDGPYEQYF. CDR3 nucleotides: TGCGGTGCTAGGGACGGTCCCTACGAGCAGTACTTC.

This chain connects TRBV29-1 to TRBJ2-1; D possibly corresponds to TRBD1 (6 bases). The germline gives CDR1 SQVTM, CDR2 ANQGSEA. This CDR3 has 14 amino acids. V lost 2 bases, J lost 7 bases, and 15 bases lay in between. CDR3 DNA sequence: TGCAGCGTTGAAAGCAGGGGATTTTGGAATGAGCAGTTCTTC. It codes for CSVESRGFWNEQFF.